Shown below are 27 T cell receptor beta chains from a single sample sequenced in a study of cytomegalovirus exposure and HLA in healthy donors. PCR used 60 Vbeta primers and 13 Jbeta primers. Sequencing used immunoSEQ multiplex PCR; TCRdb keeps in-frame clones, though not all of them. The table for this sample gives approximately 96,000 clones. The sample comprised PBMCs. Receptors originate from a girl aged 5-17 years in good health and CMV-seropositive.

The chain links TRBV9 to TRBJ2-1; 9 bases agree with TRBD2. Trimming at V came to 0 bases and at J to 3 bases, leaving 19 bases not matched to a gene. Germline assignment: CDR1 SGDLS and CDR2 YYNGEE. This CDR3 has 21 residues. The CDR3 reads CASSVGIRGAGGDLGYNEQFF. The CDR3 bases are TGTGCCAGCAGCGTAGGTATCAGGGGAGCGGGGGGAGACTTAGGCTACAATGAGCAGTTCTTC.

The chain has TRBV9 and TRBJ1-2, with 8 nucleotides matching TRBD1. Germline values: CDR1 SGDLS, CDR2 YYNGEE. V lost 0 bases and J lost 4; bases outside the gene matches: 14. The CDR3 length is 18 residues. The CDR3 region is CASSVGLDRGATFYGYTF. Written as DNA, the CDR3 is TGTGCCAGCAGCGTAGGTCTCGACAGGGGAGCGACCTTCTATGGCTACACCTTC.

This chain links TRBV18 with TRBJ1-3; tentative D call: TRBD1 (6 bases). This CDR3 contains 16 residues. Per germline, CDR1 KGHSH and CDR2 LQKENI. Trimming stripped 2 bases from V and 4 bases from J, with 15 bases between. The CDR3 protein is CASSPMTTGFGNTIYF. The CDR3 region has the DNA TGTGCCAGCTCACCAATGACAACAGGGTTCGGAAACACCATATATTTT.

The J gene is TRBJ1-1, the V gene TRBV10-3; TRBD1 agrees at 10 bases. This CDR3 comprises 17 residues. Germline V gene sequence: CDR1 ENHRY, CDR2 SYGVKD. The junction had 9 bases not matched to a gene; V was cut back by 3 bases and J by 2 bases. This CDR3 is CAISDRQGANDNTEAFF. The CDR3 coding sequence is TGTGCCATCAGTGATAGACAGGGGGCGAACGACAACACTGAAGCTTTCTTT.

The V gene is TRBV5-1, the J gene TRBJ2-3; TRBD2 agrees at 7 bases. Germline V gene data show CDR1 as SGHRS and CDR2 as YFSETQ. The V segment lost 1 base and the J segment 0 bases; nucleotides outside the gene matches: 5. The CDR3 covers 16 residues. The CDR3 protein is CASSLSGAQSTDTQYF. In nucleotides, the CDR3 is TGCGCCAGCAGCTTGAGCGGGGCCCAAAGCACAGATACGCAGTATTTT.

The chain carries TRBV4-2 and TRBJ2-5; possibly TRBD1 for D (5 bases). V was pared by 3 bases and J by 2 bases, with 19 bases between. Per the germline V gene, CDR1 is LGHNA and CDR2 is YNFKEQ. The CDR3 sequence is 17 residues long. The CDR3 loop reads CASSHSGRESLQETQYF. Written as DNA, the CDR3 is TGTGCCAGCAGCCATTCAGGCAGGGAAAGCCTACAAGAGACCCAGTACTTC.

The chain employs TRBV7-9 and TRBJ1-6; possibly TRBD1 for D (6 bases). The V gene lost 5 bases and the J gene lost 19 bases, with 27 bases spanning the gap. The CDR3 contains 15 residues. CDR1 is SEHNR and CDR2 is FQNEAQ in the germline V gene (reference sequence). The CDR3 DNA sequence: TGTGCCAGCAGCACCCGACAGGTCAATAATTCACACCTACACTTT. Protein sequence: CASSTRQVNNSHLHF.

This chain connects TRBV5-1 to TRBJ2-5, with TRBD1 matching over 10 bases. Germline CDR1 reads SGHRS; CDR2 reads YFSETQ. This CDR3 contains 14 residues. Unmatched junction bases numbered 6, after V lost 5 bases and J lost 5 bases. The CDR3 DNA follows: TGCGCCAGCAGAGGGGACAGGGGTGTGGAGACCCAGTACTTC. Translating gives CASRGDRGVETQYF.

The genes are TRBV4-1 and TRBJ1-4; TRBD1 might be the D (5 bases). Germline loops: CDR1 MGHRA, CDR2 YSYEKL. V shed 1 base and J shed 4 bases, with 16 bases lying between them. CDR3 size: 17 residues. The CDR3 here is CASSQAFRVGDNEKLFF. In DNA, the CDR3 is TGCGCCAGCAGCCAAGCCTTCAGGGTGGGTGATAATGAAAAACTGTTTTTT.

This chain joins TRBV4-2 and TRBJ1-4, with 7 nucleotides matching TRBD1. The germline V gene encodes CDR1 LGHNA and CDR2 YNFKEQ. J gave up 4 bases and V 0 bases, and 11 bases lay outside the gene matches. CDR3 length: 18 residues. CDR3 nucleotide sequence: TGTGCCAGCAGCCAAGATCGGCAGGGGGAAGGTGGTAATGAAAAACTGTTTTTT. Encoded protein: CASSQDRQGEGGNEKLFF.

The CDR3 DNA reads TGTGCCAGCAGCCCAGGGATCACGAACACCGGGGAGCTGTTTTTT. It codes for CASSPGITNTGELFF. The genes are TRBV9 and TRBJ2-2, with D possibly TRBD1 on 5 matching bases. V was pared by 4 bases and J by 0 bases, with 10 bases between. This CDR3 has 15 residues. Germline CDR1 is SGDLS and CDR2 is YYNGEE.

The chain carries TRBV5-6 and TRBJ1-6, with D possibly matching TRBD1 (6 bases). Germline V CDR1 and CDR2: SGHDT, YYEEEE. The CDR3 is made up of 16 amino acids. Trimming stripped 3 bases from V and 7 bases from J, with 17 bases between. The CDR3 spells CASSSSVRGGNSPLHF. The CDR3 DNA reads TGTGCCAGCAGCTCCTCAGTTAGGGGGGGAAATTCACCCCTCCACTTT.

The V gene is TRBV28, the J gene TRBJ2-3, with 8 bases identical to TRBD2. The germline CDR1 and CDR2 sequences are MDHEN and SYDVKM. Losses at the gene ends were 7 bases for V and 1 base for J; bases not matched to a gene: 7. This CDR3 is 15 amino acids long. For the CDR3, the DNA is TGTGCCAGCAAATTACCAGCGGGGGGCACAGATACGCAGTATTTT. Its protein is CASKLPAGGTDTQYF.

Here the CDR3 reads CASSRQGLAQYF. The CDR3 nucleotides are TGTGCCAGCAGCCGACAGGGCTTGGCGCAGTATTTT. The chain links TRBV7-2 to TRBJ2-3, with TRBD1 matching 7 bases. The V gene end was trimmed by 5 bases and the J gene end by 10 bases; junction bases not matched to a gene: 6. Germline V gene lookup returns CDR1 SGHTA and CDR2 FQGNSA. CDR3 length: 12 residues.

This chain uses TRBV6-1 with TRBJ2-7, with 7 bases identical to TRBD1. Germline V lookup: CDR1 MNHNS, CDR2 SASEGT. This CDR3 spans 14 amino acids. J lost 1 base, V lost 5 bases, and 5 bases had no gene match. The CDR3, as DNA: TGTGCCAGCAGTCGGGACAGAACTTCCTACGAGCAGTACTTC. It specifies CASSRDRTSYEQYF.

The CDR3 spells CASSSMGNEAFF. For the CDR3, the DNA is TGTGCCAGCAGCTCCATGGGCAATGAAGCTTTCTTT. V and J are TRBV11-2 and TRBJ1-1; D not resolved. Trimming stripped 4 bases from V and 7 bases from J, with 10 bases between. Germline loops: CDR1 SGHAT, CDR2 FQNNGV. This CDR3 is built from 12 residues.

The chain has TRBV11-3 and TRBJ2-2, with TRBD2 as a possible D gene (6 bases). CDR1 is SGHNT, CDR2 YENEEA, per germline. V lost 3 bases to trimming and J lost 7 bases, with 6 bases between them. CDR3 length: 12 residues. CDR3 DNA: TGTGCCAGCAGCTTCGGGGGCGGGGAGCTGTTTTTT. As protein: CASSFGGGELFF.

The chain employs TRBV27 and TRBJ1-5; D gene uncertain. The ends were cut back, 2 bases at V and 0 bases at J, with 14 bases in the middle. The CDR3 contains 17 residues. CDR1 is MNHEY, CDR2 SMNVEV, per germline (reference sequence). In nucleotides, the CDR3 is TGTGCCAGCAGTTTAATCGGCCCTAACTATAGCAATCAGCCCCAGCATTTT. Translating gives CASSLIGPNYSNQPQHF.

The genes are TRBV7-3 and TRBJ2-3; D remains unclear. Trimming shortened V by 0 bases and J by 0 bases, and 4 bases separated the two germline ends. Per the germline V gene, CDR1 is SGHTA and CDR2 is FQGTGA. CDR3 size: 14 residues. CDR3 in DNA: TGTGCCAGCAGCTTAACCAGAAGCACAGATACGCAGTATTTT. Amino acid sequence: CASSLTRSTDTQYF.

The CDR3 loop is CASTLQGAYGYTF. DNA of the CDR3: TGTGCCAGCACCCTACAGGGGGCTTATGGCTACACCTTC. The chain is built from TRBV6-6 and TRBJ1-2, with 9 positions matching TRBD1. The germline gives CDR1 MNHNY, CDR2 SVGAGI (reference sequence). This CDR3 comprises 13 residues. V was pared by 7 bases and J by 5 bases, with 5 bases of the junction left unmatched.

This rearrangement joins TRBV9 to TRBJ2-1; 9 positions agree with TRBD2. V shed 0 bases and J 6 bases; nucleotides not matched to a gene: 4. The germline gives CDR1 SGDLS, CDR2 YYNGEE. The CDR3 has 15 residues. The CDR3 region has the DNA TGTGCCAGCAGCGTAGCCGGGACTAGCTCCAATGAGCAGTTCTTC. Amino acids: CASSVAGTSSNEQFF.

V usage is TRBV28 and J usage is TRBJ2-1, with 7 bases identical to TRBD1. Germline values: CDR1 MDHEN, CDR2 SYDVKM. J lost 6 bases, V lost 3 bases, and 5 bases had no gene match. This CDR3 region has 14 residues. The CDR3 nucleotides read TGTGCCAGCAGTTTGTCGACAGGGTCCAATGAGCAGTTCTTC. As protein: CASSLSTGSNEQFF.

V gene TRBV6-6 combines with J gene TRBJ2-5, with D possibly matching TRBD2 (6 bases). V was clipped by 6 bases and J by 2 bases, with 10 bases between them. CDR1 and CDR2 from the germline V gene are MNHNY and SVGAGI (reference sequence). The CDR3 has 13 amino acids. CDR3 in amino acids: CASRSGGQETQYF. CDR3 nucleotides: TGTGCCAGCAGATCCGGGGGACAAGAGACCCAGTACTTC.

The V call is TRBV6-1, the J call TRBJ1-2, with a possible D match to TRBD1 (6 bases). V was shortened by 3 bases and J by 5 bases, with 25 bases between the two germline ends. Per germline, CDR1 MNHNS and CDR2 SASEGT. This CDR3 region has 18 residues. CDR3 amino acids: CASSDRQNPRTARYGYTF. In DNA form, the CDR3 reads TGTGCCAGCAGTGACAGACAGAACCCGCGGACAGCTAGGTATGGCTACACCTTC.

This rearrangement joins TRBV7-2 to TRBJ1-2; D uncertain. The CDR3 consists of 17 residues. CDR1 is SGHTA, CDR2 FQGNSA, per germline. V gave up 0 bases and J gave up 7 bases, with 21 bases separating them. The CDR3 here is CASSLAYWQAQLGGYTF. The CDR3 nucleotides are TGTGCCAGCAGCTTAGCGTATTGGCAGGCCCAGCTCGGTGGCTACACCTTC. Full variable domain (rest looked up from reference TRBV7-2 and TRBJ1-2): GAGVSQSPSNKVTEKGKDVELRCDPISGHTALYWYRQSLGQGLEFLIYFQGNSAPDKSGLPSDRFSAERTGGSVSTLTIQRTQQEDSAVYLCASSLAYWQAQLGGYTFGSGTRLTVV.

The chain recombines TRBV29-1 with TRBJ2-5; possibly TRBD1 for D (5 bases). Trimming removed 4 bases from V and 1 base from J, with 7 bases in between. CDR3 size: 12 residues. Germline V gene lookup returns CDR1 SQVTM and CDR2 ANQGSEA. CDR3 DNA: TGCAGCGTTGGCAGGGCCCAAGAGACCCAGTACTTC. This translates into CSVGRAQETQYF.

The chain has TRBV25-1 and TRBJ1-6; D remains ambiguous. The CDR3 is 14 amino acids. The V end was cut by 6 bases, the J end by 8 bases, with 14 bases between. Looked up from germline, CDR1 is MGHDK and CDR2 is SYGVNS. The CDR3 DNA reads TGTGCCAGCAGGGACTTTGGGTTGGATTCACCCCTCCACTTT. Its translation is CASRDFGLDSPLHF.